This T cell receptor (beta chain) was captured by sequencing in a study of blood T cell repertoires in COVID-19. Background on the study: Samples came from the United States, Italy and Spain, spanning acute and convalescent COVID-19. Nucleic acid was either cDNA or gDNA, and it came from T cells, B-cell-depleted T cells, or PBMCs.

Authors' processing steps: The authors estimated nucleated cell counts from reference gene primer amplification. Only in-frame clones appear in the TCRdb table, and some are missing; sequencing was by immunoSEQ multiplex PCR. That table supplies the V and J calls and clone size; D and trimming were determined from the DNA. The top ten hold approximately 7% of the sample, which has about 240,000 clones, around nine tenths seen once. The germline V gene has CDR1 SEHNR and CDR2 FQNEAQ (reference sequence). V dropped 5 bases and J dropped 6 bases, with 10 bases sitting between them. CDR3 length: 13 amino acids.

V is TRBV7-9 and J is TRBJ2-2; TRBD2 might be the D (5 bases). Input material: peripheral blood. This sequence was found in a woman aged 65 to 85 with active or convalescent COVID-19. The CDR3 is CASSRTRAGELFF. DNA for the CDR3: TGTGCCAGCAGCCGAACTAGAGCCGGGGAGCTGTTTTTT.